This T cell receptor (beta chain) was documented in a study of blood T cell repertoires in COVID-19. Whole-study context: Samples taken during acute and convalescent COVID-19 were collected in the United States, Italy and Spain.

The data were produced by immunoSEQ multiplex PCR, yet TCRdb's version contains in-frame clones alone and is incomplete. The table lists about 230,000 clones, around four fifths of them singletons, with under 3% in the top ten. Germline assignment: CDR1 SGHTA and CDR2 FQGNSA. V was cut by 10 bases and J by 1 base, with 16 bases left in between. CDR3 length: 15 amino acids. The receptor's source is a woman aged 70-85 years with active or convalescent COVID-19. Sample: peripheral blood. The chain carries TRBV7-2 and TRBJ2-2; D unresolved. CDR3 sequence reads: CATTEWAWNTGELFF. The CDR3 DNA reads as TGTGCCACCACCGAATGGGCGTGGAACACCGGGGAGCTGTTTTTT.